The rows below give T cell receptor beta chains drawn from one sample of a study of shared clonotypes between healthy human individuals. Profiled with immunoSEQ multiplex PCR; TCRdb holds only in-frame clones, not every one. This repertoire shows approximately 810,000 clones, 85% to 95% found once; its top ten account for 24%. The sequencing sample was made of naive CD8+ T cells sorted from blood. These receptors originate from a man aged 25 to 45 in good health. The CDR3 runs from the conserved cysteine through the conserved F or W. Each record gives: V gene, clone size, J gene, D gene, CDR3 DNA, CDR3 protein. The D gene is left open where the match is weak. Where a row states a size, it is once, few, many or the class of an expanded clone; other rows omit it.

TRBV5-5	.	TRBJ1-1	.	TGTGCCAGCAGCTTGTACGGGTATGAAGCTTTCTTT	CASSLYGYEAFF
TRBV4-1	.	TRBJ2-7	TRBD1	TGCGCCAGCAGCTATGACGGGACAGGGGACTACGAGCAGTACTTC	CASSYDGTGDYEQYF
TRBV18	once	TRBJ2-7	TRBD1	TGTGCCAGCTCAGAGGACAGGGTGTACGAGCAGTACTTC	CASSEDRVYEQYF
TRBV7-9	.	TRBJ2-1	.	TGTGCCAGCAGCTTAGAGGGAACGCTAAATGAGCAGTTCTTC	CASSLEGTLNEQFF
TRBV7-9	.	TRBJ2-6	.	TGTGCCAGCAGCTTAGGAGGGGGGGGCTCTGGGGCCAACGTCCTGACTTTC	CASSLGGGGSGANVLTF
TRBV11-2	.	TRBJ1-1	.	TGTGCCAGCAGCTTAATAGGAGGCACTGAAGCTTTCTTT	CASSLIGGTEAFF
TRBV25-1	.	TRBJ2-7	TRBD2	TGTGCCAGCACTGCGGGAGTGACTTACGAGCAGTACTTC	CASTAGVTYEQYF
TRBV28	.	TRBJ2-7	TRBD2	TGTGCCAGCAGTTCCCGACTAGCGGAAACCTACGAGCAGTACTTC	CASSSRLAETYEQYF
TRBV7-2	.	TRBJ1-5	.	TGTGCCAGCAGCCAAACGACACTTAGCAATCAGCCCCAGCATTTT	CASSQTTLSNQPQHF
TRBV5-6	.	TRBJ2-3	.	TGTGCCAGCAGCTCGGGACTCACAGATACGCAGTATTTT	CASSSGLTDTQYF
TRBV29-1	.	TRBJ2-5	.	TGCAGCGTTGAAGACCTCGCGACTCAAGAGACCCAGTACTTC	CSVEDLATQETQYF
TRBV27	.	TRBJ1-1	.	TGTGCCAGCAGTTTGGCAGGGACGGTGAACACTGAAGCTTTCTTT	CASSLAGTVNTEAFF
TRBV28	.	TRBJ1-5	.	TGTGCCAGCAGTGCGGACCAGACAGGATTCAATCAGCCCCAGCATTTT	CASSADQTGFNQPQHF
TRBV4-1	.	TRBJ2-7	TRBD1	TGCGCCAGCAGCTTCCGGGACAGGGGGTTCTACGAGCAGTACTTC	CASSFRDRGFYEQYF
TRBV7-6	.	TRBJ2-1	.	TGTGCCAGCAGCTTATCTTCAGGTCTTACCTACAATGAGCAGTTCTTC	CASSLSSGLTYNEQFF
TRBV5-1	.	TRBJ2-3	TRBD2	TGCGCCAGCAGCTTGCAACTAGCGGGAAGCACAGATACGCAGTATTTT	CASSLQLAGSTDTQYF
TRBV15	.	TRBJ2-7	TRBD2	TGTGCCACCAGCAGCAGGCCCCGGACTAGCGGGAGTTCCTACGAGCAGTACTTC	CATSSRPRTSGSSYEQYF
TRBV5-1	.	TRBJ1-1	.	TGCGCCAGCAGCTTGTTTCGACAAAGAGAAGCTTTCTTT	CASSLFRQREAFF